This TCR beta chain was obtained from a study of blood T cell repertoires in COVID-19. Study in general: Acute-phase and convalescent COVID-19 samples originated in the United States, Italy and Spain. Sample material is recorded as cDNA or gDNA derived from T cells, B-cell-depleted T cells, or PBMCs.

The CDR3 covers 14 residues. V lost 8 bases to trimming and J lost 4 bases, with 17 bases between them. CDR1 and CDR2 (germline): MNHNY, SVGAGI (reference sequence). As originally analysed: Estimation of nucleated cell counts was performed using reference gene primer amplification. Clones were sequenced by immunoSEQ multiplex PCR, and TCRdb holds only the in-frame ones, with some missing. Clone size and V and J calls were adopted from that table, with D and trimming inferred from the DNA. The profile covers 250,000 to 300,000 clones, with more than 80% appearing a single time and 6.3% taken by the ten largest. Patients of the Seattle cohort, enrolled during active infection, were followed longitudinally.

The receptor comes from a woman aged 45-60 years with COVID-19, enrolled during active disease. The source material was peripheral blood. The J gene is TRBJ1-2, the V gene TRBV6-6; D perhaps matches TRBD1 (6 bases). CDR3 nucleotides: TGTGCCAGCGTTTTGGGGGGGCTGGGCTATGGCTACACCTTC. Encoded protein: CASVLGGLGYGYTF.